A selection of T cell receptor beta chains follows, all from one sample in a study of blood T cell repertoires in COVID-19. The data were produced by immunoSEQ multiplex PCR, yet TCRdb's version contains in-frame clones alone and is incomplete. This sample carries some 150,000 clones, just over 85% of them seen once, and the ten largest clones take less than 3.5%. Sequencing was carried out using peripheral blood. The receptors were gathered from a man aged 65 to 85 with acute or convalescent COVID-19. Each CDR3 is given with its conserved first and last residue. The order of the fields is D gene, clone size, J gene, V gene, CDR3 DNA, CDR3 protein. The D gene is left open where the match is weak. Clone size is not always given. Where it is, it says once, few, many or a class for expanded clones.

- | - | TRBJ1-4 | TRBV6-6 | TGTGCCAGCAGTTACCAGTCAGAAGAAAAACTGTTTTTT | CASSYQSEEKLFF
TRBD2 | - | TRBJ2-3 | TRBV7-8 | TGTGCCAGCAGCTTAGAACTGGGACTAGCGGGAGGGTGGACAGATACGCAGTATTTT | CASSLELGLAGGWTDTQYF
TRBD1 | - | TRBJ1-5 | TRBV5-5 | TGTGCCAGCAGATTGACAGGGCGGAGCAATCAGCCCCAGCATTTT | CASRLTGRSNQPQHF
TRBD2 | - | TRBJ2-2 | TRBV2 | TGTGCCAGCAGTGCCAGCGGGATAAACACCGGGGAGCTGTTTTTT | CASSASGINTGELFF
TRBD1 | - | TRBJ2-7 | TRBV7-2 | TGTGCCAGCAGCTTTACTGCCGGGACAGGAGGGGGAGAGCAGTACTTC | CASSFTAGTGGGEQYF
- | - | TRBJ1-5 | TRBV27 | TGTGCCAGCAGTTTTAGCACCGGTCGACCCCAGCATTTT | CASSFSTGRPQHF
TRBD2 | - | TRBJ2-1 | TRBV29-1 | TGCAGCGTTGGGGGCTCGCGGGAGGGCTCCTACAATGAGCAGTTCTTC | CSVGGSREGSYNEQFF
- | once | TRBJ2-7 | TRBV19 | TGTGCCAGTAGTAAAACGTTGGACAGCTACGAGCAGTACTTC | CASSKTLDSYEQYF
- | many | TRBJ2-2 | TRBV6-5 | TGTGCCAGCAGTTACGACAGGAACACCGGGGAGCTGTTTTTT | CASSYDRNTGELFF
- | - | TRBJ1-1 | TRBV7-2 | TGTGCCAGCAGCTTAATGGGCAAACCGAACACTGAAGCTTTCTTT | CASSLMGKPNTEAFF
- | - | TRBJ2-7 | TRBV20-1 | TGCAGTGCCCATTCCCAAAACGAGCAGTACTTC | CSAHSQNEQYF
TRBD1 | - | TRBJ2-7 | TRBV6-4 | TGTGCCAGCAGTGACCCGAGGGGACAGGGGGCTGGCGAGCAGTACTTC | CASSDPRGQGAGEQYF
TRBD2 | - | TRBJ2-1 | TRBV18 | TGTGCCAGCTCACCTTTTGGACTAGCGGGAGGGAATGAGCAGTTCTTC | CASSPFGLAGGNEQFF
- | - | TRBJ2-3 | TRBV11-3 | TGTGCCAGCAGCTTACGGGACACCCCCGATACGCAGTATTTT | CASSLRDTPDTQYF
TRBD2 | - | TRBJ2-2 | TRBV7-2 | TGTGCCAGCAGCCCCCGGAGGACTAGCGGGAAGGCCGGGGAGCTGTTTTTT | CASSPRRTSGKAGELFF
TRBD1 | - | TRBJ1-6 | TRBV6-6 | TGTGCCAGCAGTTACGAGGACAGGGATAATTCACCCCTCCACTTT | CASSYEDRDNSPLHF
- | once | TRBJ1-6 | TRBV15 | TGTGCCACCAGCAGAGCAGGGATTTCACCCCTCCACTTT | CATSRAGISPLHF
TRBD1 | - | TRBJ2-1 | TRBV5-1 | TGCGCCAGCAGCTTAGTACAGGGGGCTGGGCCCTACAATGAGCAGTTCTTC | CASSLVQGAGPYNEQFF
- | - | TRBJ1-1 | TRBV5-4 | TGTGCCAGCAGCCAGGGATTAGTGGATACTGAAGCTTTCTTT | CASSQGLVDTEAFF
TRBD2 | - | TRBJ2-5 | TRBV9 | TGTGCCAGCAGCGTCAAACTAGCGCAAGAGACCCAGTACTTC | CASSVKLAQETQYF
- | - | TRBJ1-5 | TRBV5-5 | TGTGCCAGCAGTCATGACCCGCGGAGCAATCAGCCCCAGCATTTT | CASSHDPRSNQPQHF
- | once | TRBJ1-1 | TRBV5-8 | TGTGCCAGCAGCCCCAGGGTGGCGAACACTGAAGCTTTCTTT | CASSPRVANTEAFF
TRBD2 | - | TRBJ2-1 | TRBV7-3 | TGTGCCAGCAGCGTAGAGGCTAGCGGGAGGGAGGGTGAGCAGTTCTTC | CASSVEASGREGEQFF
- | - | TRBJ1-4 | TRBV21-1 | TGTGCCAGCATCGCAACTAATGAAAAACTGTTTTTT | CASIATNEKLFF
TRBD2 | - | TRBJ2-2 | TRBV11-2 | TGTGCCAGCAGCTCGGGACTAGCGGGAGGCACCGGGGAGCTGTTTTTT | CASSSGLAGGTGELFF
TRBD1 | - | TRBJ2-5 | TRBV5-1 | TGCGCCAGCAGCTTCTCCCGGGACAGGGCTCCAGTGACCCAGTACTTC | CASSFSRDRAPVTQYF
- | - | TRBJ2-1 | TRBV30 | TGTGCCTGGAGTGTCAGACAGAACAATGAGCAGTTCTTC | CAWSVRQNNEQFF
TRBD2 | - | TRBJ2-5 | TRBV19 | TGTGCCAGTAGTACTCTAGCGGAAGGGACCCAGTACTTC | CASSTLAEGTQYF
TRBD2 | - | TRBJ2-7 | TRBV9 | TGTGCCAGCAGCGCGTCAACCGGGGGGTACGAGCAGTACTTC | CASSASTGGYEQYF
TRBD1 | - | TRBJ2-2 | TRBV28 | TGTGCCAGCAGTAATCCCATAGCAGGGGGTGTGGATCTAAACACCGGGGAGCTGTTTTTT | CASSNPIAGGVDLNTGELFF
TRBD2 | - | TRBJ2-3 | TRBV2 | TGTGCCAGCAGTGAGGAGGGAGGGCCGCCAGATACGCAGTATTTT | CASSEEGGPPDTQYF
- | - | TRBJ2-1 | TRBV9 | TGTGCCAGCAGCGTTCCGGGCCCGGCGGGGAATGAGCAGTTCTTC | CASSVPGPAGNEQFF
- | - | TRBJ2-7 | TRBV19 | TGTGCCAGTAGTTGGAGGGACTCCTACGAGCAGTACTTC | CASSWRDSYEQYF
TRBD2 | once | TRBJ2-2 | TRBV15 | TGTGCCACCAGCAGAGAGAAACTAGCGGGAGCAAGTACCGGGGAGCTGTTTTTT | CATSREKLAGASTGELFF
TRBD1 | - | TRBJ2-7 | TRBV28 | TGTGCCAGCAGCTCCGACAGGGTGGGAGAGCAGTACTTC | CASSSDRVGEQYF
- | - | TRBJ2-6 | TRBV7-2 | TGTGCCAGCAGCCCGCCGGTCGGGGCCAACGTCCTGACTTTC | CASSPPVGANVLTF
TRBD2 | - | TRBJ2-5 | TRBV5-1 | TGCGCCAGCAGCTTGTCGGGTAGCGGGAGTGCCCAAGAGACCCAGTACTTC | CASSLSGSGSAQETQYF
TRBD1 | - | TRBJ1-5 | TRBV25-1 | TGTGCCAGCAGTGAACAGGGGGTCGTCGGTCAGCCCCAGCATTTT | CASSEQGVVGQPQHF
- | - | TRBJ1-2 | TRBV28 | TGTGCCAGCAGCACGGGGGTGGCTTTTGCAGGCTACACCTTC | CASSTGVAFAGYTF
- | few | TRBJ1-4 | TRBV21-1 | TGTGCCAGCAGGCCTAGAGGGGGCACTAATGAAAAACTGTTTTTT | CASRPRGGTNEKLFF
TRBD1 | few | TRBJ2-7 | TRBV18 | TGTGCCAGCTCAATACGGACAGGGGACGAGCAGTACTTC | CASSIRTGDEQYF
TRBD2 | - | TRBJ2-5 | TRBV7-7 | TGTGCTAGCAGCTTAAGTCCTAGCGGGATGCTTGGGGGAGAGACCCAGTACTTC | CASSLSPSGMLGGETQYF
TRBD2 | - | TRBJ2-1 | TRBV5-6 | TGTGCCAGCAGCCGGGGGGGCAATGAGCAGTTCTTC | CASSRGGNEQFF
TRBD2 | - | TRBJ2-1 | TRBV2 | TGTGCCAGCAGTGAAGCGCGGGAGAGCCATGAGCAGTTCTTC | CASSEARESHEQFF
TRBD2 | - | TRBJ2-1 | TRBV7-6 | TGTGCCAGCAGCTCGATTAGCGGGGGCCTCTACAATGAGCAGTTCTTC | CASSSISGGLYNEQFF
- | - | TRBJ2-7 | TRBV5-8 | TGTGCCAGCAGCTTACAGGGCTACGAGCAGTACTTC | CASSLQGYEQYF
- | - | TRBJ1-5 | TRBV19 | TGTGCCAGTAGTATAAACAGGGACAGCAATCAGCCCCAGCATTTT | CASSINRDSNQPQHF
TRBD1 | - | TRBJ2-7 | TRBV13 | TGTGCCAGCAGCCCCCCCGGGGACAGGTCGTTCTCCTACGAGCAGTACTTC | CASSPPGDRSFSYEQYF
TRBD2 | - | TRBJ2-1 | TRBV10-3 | TGTGCCATCAGTGGACTAGCGGGAGGGACTACCTCCTACAATGAGCAGTTCTTC | CAISGLAGGTTSYNEQFF
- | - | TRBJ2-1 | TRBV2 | TGTGCCAGCAGTCTACTATTTACTCCTGGGAATGAGCAGTTCTTC | CASSLLFTPGNEQFF
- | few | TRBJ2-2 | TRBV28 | TGTGCCAGCAGTTCCGGACAGCTCACCGGGGAGCTGTTTTTT | CASSSGQLTGELFF
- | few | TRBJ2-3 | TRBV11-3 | TGTGCCAGCAGCTTAGGTTCCAGTTACACAGATACGCAGTATTTT | CASSLGSSYTDTQYF
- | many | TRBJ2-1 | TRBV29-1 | TGCAGCGTTAACTTCTCCTACAATGAGCAGTTCTTC | CSVNFSYNEQFF